These 28 T cell receptor beta chains originate from one sample sequenced in a study of molecular identifiers for immune sequencing clone quantification. From the PCR reads, TCRdb called clonotypes with MiXCR, one entry per CDR3 protein. The repertoire holds 6,500 to 9,000 distinct CDR3 sequences, 33% seen once, with less than 6% in the top ten. The sample taken for sequencing was naive CD8+ T cells from blood, with Jurkat cell RNA spiked in. Documented subset: FACS-sorted CD8+CD4-CCR7+CD45RA+ naive T cells. These receptors all stem from a human donor in good health. Some libraries in this study had Jurkat cell RNA spiked in.

This clonotype was observed a handful of times. The V call is TRBV5-4, the J call TRBJ2-2; D gene ambiguous. In germline, CDR1 is SGHNT, CDR2 YYREEE (reference sequence). CDR3 length: 14 amino acids. Trimming cost V 0 bases and J 2 bases, with 5 bases left between them. CDR3 region: CASSLGTNTGELFF. CDR3 nucleotides: TGTGCCAGCAGCTTGGGAACTAACACCGGGGAGCTGTTTTTT.

The chain recombines TRBV4-3 with TRBJ2-7; 7 bases map to TRBD1. Germline CDR1 reads LGHNA; CDR2 reads YSLEER. There are 15 residues in the CDR3. V lost 0 bases, J lost 5 bases, and 7 bases stayed unmatched. The chain's CDR3 is CASSQDFNRGNEQYF. CDR3 coding DNA: TGCGCCAGCAGCCAAGACTTTAACAGGGGCAACGAGCAGTACTTC.

In this sample, this clonotype turned up a few times. The chain couples TRBV25-1 to TRBJ2-1; D uncertain. Germline CDR1 is MGHDK and CDR2 is SYGVNS. The CDR3 is 12 amino acids. Trimming took 2 bases from V and 10 from J, leaving 9 bases between them. The CDR3 loop is CASSESPLEQFF. The DNA for the CDR3 is TGTGCCAGCAGTGAAAGCCCCCTGGAGCAGTTCTTC.

This rearrangement joins TRBV9 to TRBJ2-3, with 11 bases fitting TRBD2. Losses at the gene ends were 3 bases for V and 0 bases for J; bases not matched to a gene: 6. The germline V gene has CDR1 SGDLS and CDR2 YYNGEE. The CDR3 has 17 residues. The CDR3 bases are TGTGCCAGCAGCGAGGGACTAGCGGTTCACAGCACAGATACGCAGTATTTT. This sequence encodes CASSEGLAVHSTDTQYF.

The chain links TRBV4-1 to TRBJ2-4, with 8 bases identical to TRBD2. This CDR3 has 16 residues. The V and J ends lost 6 bases and 6 bases, in that order; junction bases with no gene match: 13. Germline V lookup: CDR1 MGHRA, CDR2 YSYEKL. The CDR3 is CASRDSWREEVNIQYF. CDR3 nucleotide sequence: TGCGCCAGCAGAGACTCGTGGCGGGAGGAGGTAAACATTCAGTACTTC.

Notes on this clonotype: Likely a read error: the CDR3 ends without its conserved phenylalanine or tryptophan. This chain links TRBV19 with TRBJ2-7; D is ambiguous. Germline lookup yields CDR1 LNHDA and CDR2 SQIVND (reference sequence). The CDR3 is 14 residues long. The CDR3 reads CASSTLGASNEQYY. The CDR3 coding sequence is TGTGCCAGTAGTACCCTGGGCGCCTCCAACGAGCAGTACTAC.

The rearrangement joins TRBV20-1 to TRBJ2-5; D might be TRBD2 (5 bases). V gave up 2 bases and J gave up 1 base, with 11 bases separating them. The CDR3 covers 14 residues. CDR1 DFQATT and CDR2 SNEGSKA come from the germline V gene (reference sequence). The chain's CDR3 is CSARTGLLQETQYF. The CDR3 coding sequence is TGCAGTGCTAGAACTGGACTCCTCCAAGAGACCCAGTACTTC.

The V and J genes are TRBV27 and TRBJ2-5, with D possibly TRBD1 on 6 matching bases. Trimming removed 2 bases at V and 4 bases at J, with 20 bases between. CDR1 and CDR2 (germline): MNHEY, SMNVEV (reference sequence). The CDR3 is made up of 17 amino acids. CDR3 DNA sequence: TGTGCCAGCAGTTTAAATTTTGGGCAGGGGTATCGAGAGACCCAGTACTTC. It translates to CASSLNFGQGYRETQYF.

This chain connects TRBV13 to TRBJ2-5; the match to TRBD1 covers 12 bases. CDR3 length: 15 residues. The J segment lost 5 bases and the V segment lost 5 bases, leaving 6 bases of the junction unmatched. Germline-derived CDR1 and CDR2 are PRHDT and FYEKMQ (reference sequence). CDR3 sequence: CASSPGTGGVETQYF. CDR3 in DNA: TGTGCCAGCAGCCCAGGGACAGGGGGCGTGGAGACCCAGTACTTC. Variable domain in full (rest from reference TRBV13 and TRBJ2-5): AAGVIQSPRHLIKEKRETATLKCYPIPRHDTVYWYQQGPGQDPQFLISFYEKMQSDKGSIPDRFSAQQFSDYHSELNMSSLELGDSALYFCASSPGTGGVETQYFGPGTRLLVL.

This clonotype appeared a few times. CDR3 loop: CASSPEAGLAKADTQYF. The CDR3 nucleotides are TGTGCCAGCAGTCCCGAGGCGGGACTAGCGAAGGCAGATACGCAGTATTTT. The chain carries TRBV28 and TRBJ2-3; TRBD2 matches 10 bases. The germline gives CDR1 MDHEN, CDR2 SYDVKM. J gave up 4 bases and V 5 bases, and 12 bases lay outside the gene matches. The CDR3 is 17 amino acids.

There are a few counts of this clonotype. CDR3 protein: CSAGPTGSGRRTDTQYF. CDR3 DNA sequence: TGCAGTGCTGGACCCACGGGTAGCGGACGGCGCACAGATACGCAGTATTTT. The chain couples TRBV20-1 to TRBJ2-3; D perhaps matches TRBD2 (6 bases). The ends were cut back, 5 bases at V and 1 base at J, with 22 bases in the middle. The CDR3 runs to 17 residues. The germline CDR1 and CDR2 sequences are DFQATT and SNEGSKA (reference sequence).

This clonotype counts as medium-sized. This rearrangement joins TRBV28 to TRBJ1-4, with TRBD1 matching over 8 bases. V gave up 7 bases and J gave up 8 bases; unmatched junction bases: 15. Germline V CDR1 and CDR2: MDHEN, SYDVKM. The CDR3 totals 16 residues. The CDR3 loop is CASTQRTGKLREKLFF. The CDR3 nucleotides are TGTGCCAGCACCCAACGGACAGGGAAATTACGGGAAAAACTGTTTTTT.

The chain combines TRBV7-9 with TRBJ1-2; tentatively, D is TRBD1 (6 bases). The V gene lost 4 bases and the J gene lost 5 bases, with 17 bases spanning the gap. Germline V CDR1 and CDR2: SEHNR, FQNEAQ (reference sequence). The CDR3 is 15 residues long. The CDR3 reads CASSSPDRFLYGYTF. The CDR3 coding sequence is TGTGCCAGCAGCTCACCAGACAGGTTCCTTTATGGCTACACCTTC.

This clonotype was counted once. J is TRBJ2-5 and V is TRBV6-2 or TRBV6-3; D possibly corresponds to TRBD1 (7 bases). Trimming removed 5 bases from V and 10 bases from J, with 11 bases in between. The germline V gene encodes CDR1 MNHEY and CDR2 SVGEGT. This CDR3 comprises 11 residues. As DNA, the CDR3 is TGTGCCAGCAGTGCCCAGGGGGGCCAGTACTTC. Translating gives CASSAQGGQYF.

This clonotype appeared a few times. The rearrangement links TRBV7-8 to TRBJ2-7; D ambiguous. This CDR3 has 13 residues. V was pared by 1 base and J by 2 bases, with 6 bases between. Per the germline V gene, CDR1 is SGHVS and CDR2 is FQNEAQ. The CDR3 reads CASSLGATYEQYF. CDR3 nucleotides: TGTGCCAGCAGCTTAGGGGCTACCTACGAGCAGTACTTC.

In this sample, this clonotype is medium-sized. The chain couples TRBV7-2 to TRBJ2-7; TRBD2 matches at 10 bases. V trimming: 5 bases; J trimming: 3 bases; junction bases outside the gene matches: 7. CDR3 length: 15 residues. The V gene's germline CDR1 is SGHTA and CDR2 FQGNSA. CDR3 DNA sequence: TGTGCCAGCAGCCCGAGGACTAGCGGAAGCTACGAGCAGTACTTC. Its translation: CASSPRTSGSYEQYF.

The chain carries TRBV7-2 and TRBJ2-7; D might be TRBD1 or TRBD2, each matching 5 bases. This CDR3 is 14 amino acids long. CDR1 and CDR2 (germline): SGHTA, FQGNSA. With 5 bases removed from V and 3 bases from J, the gap between germline ends came to 14 bases. CDR3 region: CASSLMGDSYEQYF. The CDR3 DNA reads as TGTGCCAGCAGCCTCATGGGAGACAGCTACGAGCAGTACTTC.

With regard to this clonotype: A much larger clone is a single base away; this may be a read error. The chain employs TRBV29-1 and TRBJ2-1; D unresolved. From germline, CDR1 is SQVTM and CDR2 ANQGSEA. The CDR3 is made up of 14 amino acids. The CDR3 sequence: CCVDFPLSVGEQFF. The CDR3 DNA reads TGCTGCGTTGATTTTCCACTTTCGGTAGGTGAGCAGTTCTTC.

This clonotype has just a few counts. V and J are TRBV4-2 and TRBJ1-3; D is unclear. This CDR3 spans 14 amino acids. CDR1 LGHNA and CDR2 YNFKEQ come from the germline V gene. V was pared by 1 base and J by 8 bases, with 12 bases between. The CDR3 coding sequence is TGTGCCAGCAGCCAAGGTGTCCGGGCCTACACCATATATTTT. This translates into CASSQGVRAYTIYF.

Details on this clonotype: At one boundary the junction diverges from the germline segment, which might be a read error. In DNA form, the CDR3 reads TGTGTCAGTAGTCATTGGGACAGAGACCAAGAGACCCAGTACTTC. Its protein is CVSSHWDRDQETQYF. The chain is built from TRBV19 and TRBJ2-5, with 7 positions matching TRBD1. This CDR3 comprises 15 residues. Germline-derived CDR1 and CDR2 are LNHDA and SQIVND (reference sequence).

The J gene is TRBJ2-1, the V gene TRBV7-9; D is undetermined. Germline CDR1 and CDR2: SEHNR and FQNEAQ (reference sequence). This CDR3 has 11 residues. Trimming took off 7 bases at V and 6 bases at J, with 7 bases between the two ends. CDR3 bases: TGTGCCAGCACCCCGTCCAATGAGCAGTTCTTC. Its protein product is CASTPSNEQFF.

The sample holds a few counts of this clonotype. This chain links TRBV2 with TRBJ2-5, with D uncertain. The CDR3 totals 13 residues. V lost 10 bases and J 5 bases, leaving 17 bases between the germline ends. In germline, CDR1 is SNHLY, CDR2 FYNNEI. The CDR3 loop reads CANYPTRFETQYF. The CDR3 nucleotides read TGTGCCAACTACCCCACCCGGTTCGAGACCCAGTACTTC.

This clonotype was counted between two and nine times. The chain combines TRBV27 with TRBJ2-7; no clear D gene. The V gene's germline CDR1 is MNHEY and CDR2 SMNVEV (reference sequence). The CDR3 is made up of 16 amino acids. V shed 2 bases and J shed 2 bases, with 16 bases lying between them. The CDR3 nucleotides read TGTGCCAGCAGTTTAGCCCTCGCGCGCCTACCCTACGAGCAGTACTTC. As protein: CASSLALARLPYEQYF.

On this clonotype: A read error may be the cause here, since a much bigger clone is one base away. This chain links TRBV12-3 or TRBV12-4 with TRBJ2-7, with 13 bases lining up with TRBD2. The CDR3 sequence is 15 residues long. CDR3 sequence reads: CASSPKTSGRSEQSF. CDR3 coding DNA: TGTGCCAGCAGTCCAAAGACTAGCGGGAGGAGCGAGCAGTCCTTC.

Remarks on this clonotype: A read error may be the cause here, since a much bigger clone is one base away. The V call is TRBV12-3 or TRBV12-4, the J call TRBJ1-5; 7 nucleotides line up with TRBD1. The CDR3 consists of 13 residues. Here the CDR3 DNA reads TGTGCCAGCAGTTTCGGGACAGTTGGGCCCCAGCTTTTT. Encoded protein: CASSFGTVGPQLF.

This clonotype was seen a few times. The chain couples TRBV7-2 to TRBJ2-5; a weak D match, TRBD2 (6 bases). CDR3 size: 16 residues. With 4 bases removed from V and 7 bases from J, the gap between germline ends came to 22 bases. The germline CDR1 and CDR2 sequences are SGHTA and FQGNSA. CDR3 sequence (DNA): TGTGCCAGCAGCTCCCCCACAGCGGAGGGACTCGCGACCCAGTACTTC. The encoded protein is CASSSPTAEGLATQYF.

This clonotype was counted a few times. V usage is TRBV27 and J usage is TRBJ2-4; D gene ambiguous. This CDR3 is built from 8 residues. V gave up 8 bases and J gave up 16 bases, with 9 bases separating them. Germline V CDR1 and CDR2: MNHEY, SMNVEV (reference sequence). This chain's CDR3 is CASPVEYF. The CDR3 DNA is TGTGCCAGCCCCGTGGAATACTTC.

This clonotype rates as medium-sized. The chain carries TRBV7-2 and TRBJ2-5, with D hard to call. Trimming stripped 5 bases from V and 7 bases from J, with 11 bases between. Looked up from germline, CDR1 is SGHTA and CDR2 is FQGNSA. The CDR3 is 12 amino acids. The CDR3 reads CASSHYVRTQYF. CDR3 DNA: TGTGCCAGCAGCCACTACGTACGGACCCAGTACTTC. Drawing the rest from reference TRBV7-2 and TRBJ2-5, the complete variable domain is GAGVSQSPSNKVTEKGKDVELRCDPISGHTALYWYRQSLGQGLEFLIYFQGNSAPDKSGLPSDRFSAERTGGSVSTLTIQRTQQEDSAVYLCASSHYVRTQYFGPGTRLLVL.